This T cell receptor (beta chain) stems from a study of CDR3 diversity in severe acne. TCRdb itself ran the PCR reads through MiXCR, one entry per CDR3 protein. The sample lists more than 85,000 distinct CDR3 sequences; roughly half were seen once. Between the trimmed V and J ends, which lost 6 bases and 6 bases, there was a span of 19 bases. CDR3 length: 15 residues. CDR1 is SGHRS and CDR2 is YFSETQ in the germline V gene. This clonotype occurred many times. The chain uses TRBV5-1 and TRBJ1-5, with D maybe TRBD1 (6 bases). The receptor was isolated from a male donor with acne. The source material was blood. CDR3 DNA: TGCGCCAGCACCATTGACGGGGGGCGCGGTCAGCCCCAGCATTTT. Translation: CASTIDGGRGQPQHF.